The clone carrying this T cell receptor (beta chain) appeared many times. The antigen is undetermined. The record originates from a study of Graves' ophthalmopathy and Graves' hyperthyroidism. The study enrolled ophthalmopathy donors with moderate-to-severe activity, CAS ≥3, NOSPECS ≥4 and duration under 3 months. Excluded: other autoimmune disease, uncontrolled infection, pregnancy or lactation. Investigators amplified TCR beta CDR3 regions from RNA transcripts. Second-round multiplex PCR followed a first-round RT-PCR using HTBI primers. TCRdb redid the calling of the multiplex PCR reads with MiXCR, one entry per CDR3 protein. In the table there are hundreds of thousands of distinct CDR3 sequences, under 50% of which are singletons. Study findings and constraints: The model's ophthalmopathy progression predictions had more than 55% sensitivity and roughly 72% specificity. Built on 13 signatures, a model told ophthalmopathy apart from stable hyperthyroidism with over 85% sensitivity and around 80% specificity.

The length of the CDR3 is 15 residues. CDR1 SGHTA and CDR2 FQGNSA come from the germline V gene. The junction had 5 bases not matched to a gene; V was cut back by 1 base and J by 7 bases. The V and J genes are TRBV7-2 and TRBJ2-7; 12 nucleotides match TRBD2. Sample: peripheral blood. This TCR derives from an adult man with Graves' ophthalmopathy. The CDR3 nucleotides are TGTGCCAGCAGCTTAGGCGTACTAGCGGGAGGTGAGCAGTACTTC. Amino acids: CASSLGVLAGGEQYF.